This T cell receptor (beta chain) was obtained from a study of shared clonotypes between healthy human individuals. Points from the study as a whole: Across a few donors, naive CD4 shared approximately 4.5%, naive CD8 around 4%, memory CD4 roughly 2.4%, memory CD8 0.4%. Investigators expected sequencing depth to affect clonotype sharing among donors.

There are 12 residues in the CDR3. The V gene's germline CDR1 is MDHEN and CDR2 SYDVKM. V dropped 7 bases and J dropped 8 bases, with 14 bases sitting between them. This clone was seen just once. As yet, its antigen is unknown. Only in-frame clones appear in the TCRdb table, and some are missing; sequencing was by immunoSEQ multiplex PCR. Of some 2 million clones in the sample, 95% are singletons; the top ten hold around 0.13%. HIV-negative, healthy adults without recent acute infections or vaccinations were the donors. A CD45RA+ naive subset and a CD45RA-negative memory subset were split from CD4+ cells.

The receptor was derived from a man younger than 30 in good health. V usage is TRBV28 and J usage is TRBJ1-1; maybe TRBD1 (5 bases). Material: naive CD4+ T cells sorted from blood. The subset was: CD45RA+ positively selected. CDR3 coding DNA: TGTGCCAGCATTCAAGGCGGGGGGGAAGCTTTCTTT. Translating gives CASIQGGGEAFF. Looking up the rest from reference TRBV28 and TRBJ1-1 gives the full variable domain: DVKVTQSSRYLVKRTGEKVFLECVQDMDHENMFWYRQDPGLGLRLIYFSYDVKMKEKGDIPEGYSVSREKKERFSLILESASTNQTSMYLCASIQGGGEAFFGQGTRLTVV.